A selection of T cell receptor beta chains follows, all from one sample in a study of T-cell reconstitution after alpha-beta-depleted transplantation in children. TCRdb reprocessed the PCR reads via MiXCR and lists one record per CDR3 protein. This table has 170,000 or so distinct CDR3 sequences, approximately 7% appearing once. The material sequenced was PBMCs from the stem cell graft donor, taken from the stem cell graft. The receptors here all came from a human donor who donated a stem cell graft to a child with Wiskott-Aldrich syndrome. The conserved cysteine and the conserved F or W are not part of the CDR3 here. A clone size is listed for some rows: how often the clone was seen (once, few, many), or a class if it is expanded.

clone size: many; V gene: TRBV20-1; J gene: TRBJ1-1; CDR3 protein: SARSRWRVTEAF
clone size: many; V gene: TRBV20-1; J gene: TRBJ2-5; CDR3 protein: SASSGGLN
clone size: many; V gene: TRBV7-2; J gene: TRBJ2-3; CDR3 protein: ASSLIPQRRDTQY
clone size: many; V gene: TRBV3-1; J gene: TRBJ2-1; CDR3 protein: ASSQDPRELGEQF
clone size: few; V gene: TRBV7-8; J gene: TRBJ1-6; CDR3 protein: ASSLKRGTYNSPLH
clone size: NA; V gene: TRBV20-1; J gene: TRBJ2-3; CDR3 protein: SAPSTWTSGSTDTQY
clone size: many; V gene: TRBV5-6; J gene: TRBJ2-2; CDR3 protein: ASSSVLARDTGELF
clone size: many; V gene: TRBV6-1; J gene: TRBJ2-5; CDR3 protein: ASSRTGPQETQY
clone size: NA; V gene: TRBV5-6; J gene: TRBJ1-2; CDR3 protein: ASSRGRITANYGYT
clone size: few; V gene: TRBV27; J gene: TRBJ2-3; CDR3 protein: ASSLQAGVTDTQY
clone size: NA; V gene: TRBV7-9; J gene: TRBJ2-7; CDR3 protein: ASSLEGVSYEQY
clone size: few; V gene: TRBV4-3; J gene: TRBJ2-3; CDR3 protein: ASSQESAGGRDTQY
clone size: few; V gene: TRBV7-2; J gene: TRBJ2-2; CDR3 protein: ASSLVRTPTGELF
clone size: many; V gene: TRBV15; J gene: TRBJ2-7; CDR3 protein: ATSRDQGFDEQY
clone size: many; V gene: TRBV7-2; J gene: TRBJ2-7; CDR3 protein: ASSFMSLGEDEQY
clone size: many; V gene: TRBV4-1; J gene: TRBJ2-7; CDR3 protein: ASSQELIAIEQY
clone size: many; V gene: TRBV5-1; J gene: TRBJ2-5; CDR3 protein: ASSLERQETQY
clone size: many; V gene: TRBV27; J gene: TRBJ1-2; CDR3 protein: ASSAGNYGYT
clone size: many; V gene: TRBV10-2; J gene: TRBJ2-3; CDR3 protein: ASRASGTRDTQY
clone size: many; V gene: TRBV10-2; J gene: TRBJ1-5; CDR3 protein: ASSDGGNQPQH
clone size: NA; V gene: TRBV6-1; J gene: TRBJ2-7; CDR3 protein: ASGGPGGEQY
clone size: few; V gene: TRBV11-1; J gene: TRBJ1-5; CDR3 protein: ASSLAPGQGYSNQPQH
clone size: NA; V gene: TRBV11-3; J gene: TRBJ2-1; CDR3 protein: ASSLFAGESNEQF
clone size: many; V gene: TRBV7-2; J gene: TRBJ2-5; CDR3 protein: ASSRDEETQY
clone size: many; V gene: TRBV28; J gene: TRBJ2-1; CDR3 protein: ASSSASGGLYNEQF
clone size: NA; V gene: TRBV19; J gene: TRBJ2-3; CDR3 protein: ASSLRTSGSYTDTQY
clone size: many; V gene: TRBV12-3/TRBV12-4; J gene: TRBJ2-3; CDR3 protein: ASSLSRSGNWVDTQY
clone size: many; V gene: TRBV5-1; J gene: TRBJ2-7; CDR3 protein: ASSYLTSGGVEQY
clone size: NA; V gene: TRBV28; J gene: TRBJ2-3; CDR3 protein: ATYPGDTDTQY
clone size: many; V gene: TRBV12-3/TRBV12-4; J gene: TRBJ1-5; CDR3 protein: ASSLAEGPQPQH
clone size: many; V gene: TRBV12-3/TRBV12-4; J gene: TRBJ2-6; CDR3 protein: ASSPTSGRSGANVLT
clone size: NA; V gene: TRBV19; J gene: TRBJ2-1; CDR3 protein: ASSILGDTQF
clone size: many; V gene: TRBV9; J gene: TRBJ2-5; CDR3 protein: ASSPGTAQETQY
clone size: few; V gene: TRBV11-3; J gene: TRBJ1-2; CDR3 protein: ASSLGSSGYT
clone size: many; V gene: TRBV28; J gene: TRBJ2-7; CDR3 protein: ASSSVATGSYEQY
clone size: many; V gene: TRBV24-1; J gene: TRBJ2-2; CDR3 protein: ATSSTSGGITGELF
clone size: many; V gene: TRBV5-1; J gene: TRBJ1-1; CDR3 protein: ASSLYRGGTEAF
clone size: many; V gene: TRBV30; J gene: TRBJ2-7; CDR3 protein: AWSPLGGGFEQY
clone size: many; V gene: TRBV5-1; J gene: TRBJ2-3; CDR3 protein: ASSSVVQESTDTQY
clone size: many; V gene: TRBV10-1; J gene: TRBJ2-3; CDR3 protein: ASSESRGGRTDTQY
clone size: many; V gene: TRBV10-3; J gene: TRBJ2-7; CDR3 protein: AISEGGSSYEQY
clone size: many; V gene: TRBV7-2; J gene: TRBJ2-3; CDR3 protein: ASSLSRGPTDTQY
clone size: many; V gene: TRBV27; J gene: TRBJ2-3; CDR3 protein: ASSSFTDTQY
clone size: many; V gene: TRBV5-1; J gene: TRBJ2-1; CDR3 protein: ASSLVTGAYNEQF
clone size: many; V gene: TRBV7-9; J gene: TRBJ1-5; CDR3 protein: ASSTYRDTGINQPQH
clone size: NA; V gene: TRBV29-1; J gene: TRBJ2-5; CDR3 protein: SVRPQETQY
clone size: many; V gene: TRBV6-5; J gene: TRBJ1-5; CDR3 protein: ASKDRVVDQPQH
clone size: many; V gene: TRBV30; J gene: TRBJ1-2; CDR3 protein: ASQGLEGYT
clone size: many; V gene: TRBV4-1; J gene: TRBJ2-7; CDR3 protein: ASSQSGTGYNEQY
clone size: NA; V gene: TRBV14; J gene: TRBJ2-1; CDR3 protein: ASSQDTGQHNEQF
clone size: many; V gene: TRBV14; J gene: TRBJ1-5; CDR3 protein: ASSQKTGTGGDQPQH
clone size: NA; V gene: TRBV5-1; J gene: TRBJ2-3; CDR3 protein: ASTLTGVTDTQY
clone size: many; V gene: TRBV14; J gene: TRBJ1-6; CDR3 protein: ASSQQGWSPLH
clone size: many; V gene: TRBV20-1; J gene: TRBJ1-4; CDR3 protein: SASGSRPTNEKLF
clone size: NA; V gene: TRBV11-3; J gene: TRBJ2-1; CDR3 protein: ASSPGQGTYNEQF